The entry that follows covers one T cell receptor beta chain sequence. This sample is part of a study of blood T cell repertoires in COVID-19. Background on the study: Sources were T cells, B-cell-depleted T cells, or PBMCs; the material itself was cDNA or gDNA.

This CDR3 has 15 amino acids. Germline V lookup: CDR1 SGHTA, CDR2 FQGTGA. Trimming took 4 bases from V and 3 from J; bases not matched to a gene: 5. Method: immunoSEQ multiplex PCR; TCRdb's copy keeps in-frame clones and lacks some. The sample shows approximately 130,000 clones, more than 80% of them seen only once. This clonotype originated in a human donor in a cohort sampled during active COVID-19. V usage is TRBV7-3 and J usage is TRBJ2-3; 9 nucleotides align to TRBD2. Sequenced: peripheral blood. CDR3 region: CASSSSGLATDTQYF. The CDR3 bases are TGTGCCAGCAGCTCTTCGGGACTAGCTACAGATACGCAGTATTTT.